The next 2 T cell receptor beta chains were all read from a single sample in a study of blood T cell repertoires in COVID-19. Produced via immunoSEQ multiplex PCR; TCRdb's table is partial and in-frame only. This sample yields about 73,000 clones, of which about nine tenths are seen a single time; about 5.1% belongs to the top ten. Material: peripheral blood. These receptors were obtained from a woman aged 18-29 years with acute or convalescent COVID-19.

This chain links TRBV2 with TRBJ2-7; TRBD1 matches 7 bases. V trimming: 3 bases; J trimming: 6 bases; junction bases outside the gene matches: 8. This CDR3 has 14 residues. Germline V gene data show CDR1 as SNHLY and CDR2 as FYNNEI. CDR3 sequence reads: CASSEGQPFAEQYF. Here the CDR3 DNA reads TGTGCCAGCAGTGAGGGACAGCCTTTTGCCGAGCAGTACTTC.

The CDR3 sequence is CASSDSGTGSYGYTF. The CDR3 coding sequence is TGTGCCAGCAGTGACTCCGGGACAGGGTCCTATGGCTACACCTTC. V usage is TRBV25-1 and J usage is TRBJ1-2; 9 bases fit TRBD1. With 3 bases clipped from V and 4 bases from J, the junction kept 6 bases outside the gene matches. The CDR3 is 15 residues long. Germline CDR1 MGHDK, CDR2 SYGVNS.